This TCR beta chain came from a study of blood T cell repertoires in COVID-19. Here immunoSEQ multiplex PCR was the method, and the copy in TCRdb shows in-frame clones only, minus some. Here the sample spans more than 20,000 clones, 80% to 90% being singletons. The CDR3 is made up of 11 amino acids. Trimming cost V 4 bases and J 2 bases, with 3 bases left between them. CDR1 and CDR2 from the germline V gene are MNHEY and SVGEGT. Sequences were obtained from peripheral blood. This chain uses TRBV6-2 or TRBV6-3 with TRBJ2-7; no reliable D call. The source is a human donor with active COVID-19. The donor label of this sample is uncertain. As DNA, the CDR3 is TGTGCCAGCAGTTCCGCCTACGAGCAGTACTTC. This sequence encodes CASSSAYEQYF.